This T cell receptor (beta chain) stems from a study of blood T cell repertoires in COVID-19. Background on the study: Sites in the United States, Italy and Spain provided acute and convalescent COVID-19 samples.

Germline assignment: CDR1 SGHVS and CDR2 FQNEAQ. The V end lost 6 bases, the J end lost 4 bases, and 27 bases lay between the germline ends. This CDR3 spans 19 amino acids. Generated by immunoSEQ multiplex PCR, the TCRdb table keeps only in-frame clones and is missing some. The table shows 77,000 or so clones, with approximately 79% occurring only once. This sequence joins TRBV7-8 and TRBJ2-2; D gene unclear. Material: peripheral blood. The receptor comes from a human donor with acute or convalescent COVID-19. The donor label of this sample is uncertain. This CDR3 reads CASRLIRYPRSGFTGELFF. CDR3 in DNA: TGTGCCAGCAGGCTTATACGTTACCCGCGGTCTGGTTTCACCGGGGAGCTGTTTTTT.